Shown below are 20 T cell receptor beta chains from a single sample sequenced in a study of identical twins. TCRdb processed the 5' RACE reads anew with MiXCR; each CDR3 protein has one entry. Of around 500,000 distinct CDR3 sequences in the sample, 13% to 15% were seen once. This sample also belongs to another study, concerning yellow fever vaccine responses in identical twins.

The sequenced sample consisted of CD4+ T cells sorted from blood. The receptor source for this set is a woman aged 18-29 years in good health.

This clonotype has a handful of counts. CDR3 in amino acids: CASSVASGRQYNEQFF. The DNA for the CDR3 is TGTGCCAGCAGCGTAGCAAGCGGGAGGCAGTACAATGAGCAGTTCTTC. This chain links TRBV9 with TRBJ2-1, with TRBD2 matching 9 bases. V was clipped by 0 bases and J by 4 bases; unmatched bases: 5. The CDR3 length is 16 residues. Germline lookup yields CDR1 SGDLS and CDR2 YYNGEE.

The CDR3 loop is CASSQVLGGSGNEQFF. In DNA form, the CDR3 reads TGTGCCAGCAGCCAAGTGCTGGGCGGGAGCGGCAATGAGCAGTTCTTC. This chain joins TRBV4-2 and TRBJ2-1, with 7 bases matching TRBD2. V was clipped by 1 base and J by 6 bases; unmatched bases: 9. CDR1 LGHNA and CDR2 YNFKEQ come from the germline V gene. CDR3 length equals 16 residues.

Only a few counts were recorded for this clonotype. The CDR3 bases are TGCAGCGTAACCGGGACATCCGAGTGGACTGAAGCTTTCTTT. Protein: CSVTGTSEWTEAFF. The chain uses TRBV29-1 and TRBJ1-1; D may be TRBD1 (6 bases). Looked up from germline, CDR1 is SQVTM and CDR2 is ANQGSEA. Trimming took off 6 bases at V and 5 bases at J, with 19 bases between the two ends. CDR3 length equals 14 residues.

The chain carries TRBV20-1 and TRBJ2-5, with D possibly being TRBD1 (5 bases). V lost 3 bases to trimming and J lost 4 bases, with 15 bases between them. Germline V CDR1 and CDR2: DFQATT, SNEGSKA (reference sequence). There are 14 residues in the CDR3. DNA for the CDR3: TGCAGTGCTAGGGCGGACACACCCCGAGAGACCCAGTACTTC. It translates to CSARADTPRETQYF.

This clonotype occurred a few times. The gene calls are TRBV6-5 and TRBJ2-7; D assignment may be TRBD1 or TRBD2 (5 bases each). Trimming removed 6 bases from V and 6 bases from J, with 12 bases in between. This CDR3 is 12 amino acids long. In germline, CDR1 is MNHEY, CDR2 SVGAGI. As DNA, the CDR3 is TGTGCCAGCAGCCTAGGGGAGTCCGAGCAGTACTTC. Translation gives CASSLGESEQYF.

The table lists this clonotype with a few counts. The V call is TRBV12-3 or TRBV12-4, the J call TRBJ2-1; maybe TRBD1 (5 bases). The CDR3 loop spans 15 amino acids. V lost 4 bases and J 0 bases, leaving 10 bases between the germline ends. CDR3 loop: CASSSHRSSYNEQFF. CDR3 nucleotides: TGTGCCAGCAGTTCACACAGGAGCTCCTACAATGAGCAGTTCTTC.

This clonotype has more than one count but fewer than ten. V usage is TRBV5-1 and J usage is TRBJ2-1, with D possibly being TRBD1 (5 bases). The V and J ends lost 3 bases and 0 bases respectively, with 10 bases between them. Germline CDR1 reads SGHRS; CDR2 reads YFSETQ. CDR3 length: 15 residues. This CDR3 reads CASSSGARSYNEQFF. The CDR3 DNA reads as TGCGCCAGCAGCTCTGGGGCCCGCTCCTACAATGAGCAGTTCTTC.

The chain has TRBV7-8 and TRBJ2-2, with TRBD1 matching over 9 bases. Germline trimming cut 5 bases from V and 4 bases from J; bases unmatched to any gene: 2. In germline, CDR1 is SGHVS, CDR2 FQNEAQ. The CDR3 is 14 amino acids. This CDR3 is CASSRGQGTGELFF. The CDR3 DNA reads as TGTGCCAGCAGCAGGGGACAGGGCACCGGGGAGCTGTTTTTT. The whole variable domain, filled in from reference TRBV7-8 and TRBJ2-2, reads GAGVSQSPRYKVAKRGQDVALRCDPISGHVSLFWYQQALGQGPEFLTYFQNEAQLDKSGLPSDRFFAERPEGSVSTLKIQRTQQEDSAVYLCASSRGQGTGELFFGEGSRLTVL.

CDR3: CASAPGQGYTGELFF. The DNA for the CDR3 is TGTGCTAGTGCCCCGGGACAGGGTTACACCGGGGAGCTGTTTTTT. The chain combines TRBV12-5 with TRBJ2-2, with TRBD1 matching over 9 bases. CDR1 is LGHNT and CDR2 is FRNRAP in the germline V gene. J was trimmed by 3 bases and V by 7 bases; bases with no gene match: 6. The CDR3 runs 15 residues.

This clonotype was counted only a few times. CDR3 coding DNA: TGTGCCAGCAGTTTTCGTCCGGTCACGACTTGGGGCTACACCTTC. It yields the protein CASSFRPVTTWGYTF. The chain employs TRBV12-3 or TRBV12-4 and TRBJ1-2; D uncertain. The CDR3 contains 15 residues. Trimming removed 3 bases from V and 8 bases from J, with 19 bases in between.

This clonotype was seen only a few times. The chain recombines TRBV7-2 with TRBJ1-5; D is possibly TRBD1 (5 bases). The germline gives CDR1 SGHTA, CDR2 FQGNSA. V lost 4 bases, J lost 2 bases, and 12 bases lay in between. This CDR3 has 15 amino acids. CDR3 protein: CASSWGGERNQPQHF. In DNA, the CDR3 is TGTGCCAGCAGCTGGGGGGGGGAGCGCAATCAGCCCCAGCATTTT.

The rearrangement uses TRBV18 and TRBJ2-1; D uncertain. V shed 3 bases and J shed 8 bases, with 5 bases lying between them. The CDR3 is made up of 11 amino acids. Germline V gene data show CDR1 as KGHSH and CDR2 as LQKENI. CDR3 in amino acids: CASSPVDEQFF. CDR3 in DNA: TGTGCCAGCTCACCCGTCGATGAGCAGTTCTTC.

The rearrangement uses TRBV28 and TRBJ1-1; a possible D gene is TRBD1 (5 bases). CDR1 and CDR2 (germline): MDHEN, SYDVKM. The CDR3 length is 17 residues. V was clipped by 3 bases and J by 2 bases, with 19 bases between them. For the CDR3, the DNA is TGTGCCAGCAGTTTGGCTGGGGCGAGGAATTCTAACACTGAAGCTTTCTTT. Translation: CASSLAGARNSNTEAFF.

The genes are TRBV7-6 and TRBJ2-2; D is unclear. The CDR3 consists of 15 residues. V gave up 0 bases and J gave up 1 base, with 6 bases separating them. Germline CDR1 and CDR2: SGHVS and FNYEAQ. CDR3 protein: CASSLADGNTGELFF. The CDR3 DNA is TGTGCCAGCAGCTTAGCCGACGGGAACACCGGGGAGCTGTTTTTT. Together with reference TRBV7-6 and TRBJ2-2, the CDR3 gives the full variable domain: GAGVSQSPRYKVTKRGQDVALRCDPISGHVSLYWYRQALGQGPEFLTYFNYEAQQDKSGLPNDRFSAERPEGSISTLTIQRTEQRDSAMYRCASSLADGNTGELFFGEGSRLTVL.

This rearrangement joins TRBV29-1 to TRBJ2-7; D might be TRBD1 (5 bases). The V gene lost 7 bases and the J gene lost 0 bases, with 16 bases spanning the gap. CDR1 is SQVTM and CDR2 is ANQGSEA in the germline V gene. The CDR3 is 14 residues long. CDR3 protein: CSANPATVSYEQYF. CDR3 nucleotide sequence: TGCAGCGCAAACCCGGCGACAGTCTCCTACGAGCAGTACTTC.

This clonotype was seen only a few times. The chain recombines TRBV5-1 with TRBJ2-7, with D possibly matching TRBD2 (6 bases). Germline V gene data show CDR1 as SGHRS and CDR2 as YFSETQ. The CDR3 extends over 15 amino acids. Between the trimmed V and J ends, which lost 0 bases and 5 bases, there was a span of 15 bases. CDR3 loop: CASSLGGERGNEQYF. As DNA, the CDR3 is TGCGCCAGCAGCTTGGGGGGGGAACGGGGAAACGAGCAGTACTTC.

The genes are TRBV7-9 and TRBJ2-2; perhaps TRBD2 as D (6 bases). Trimming removed 7 bases at V and 4 bases at J, with 16 bases between. CDR3 length: 15 amino acids. Looked up from germline, CDR1 is SEHNR and CDR2 is FQNEAQ (reference sequence). CDR3 sequence reads: CASTLRETGTGELFF. The CDR3 DNA follows: TGTGCCAGCACTCTACGGGAGACCGGCACCGGGGAGCTGTTTTTT. Full variable domain (outside the CDR3, taken from reference TRBV7-9 and TRBJ2-2): DTGVSQNPRHKITKRGQNVTFRCDPISEHNRLYWYRQTLGQGPEFLTYFQNEAQLEKSRLLSDRFSAERPKGSFSTLEIQRTEQGDSAMYLCASTLRETGTGELFFGEGSRLTVL.

The table lists this clonotype with a few counts. The gene calls are TRBV15 and TRBJ1-6, with a possible D match to TRBD1 (6 bases). Trimming pared 6 bases from V and 7 bases from J, leaving 13 bases between. The CDR3 sequence is 14 residues long. The germline gives CDR1 LNHNV, CDR2 YYDKDF (reference sequence). The CDR3 DNA follows: TGTGCCACCAGGACACAGGGAACCAATTCACCCCTCCACTTT. Translating gives CATRTQGTNSPLHF.

The table lists this clonotype with a few counts. V and J are TRBV5-8 and TRBJ2-1; a weak D match, TRBD1 (6 bases). In germline, CDR1 is SGHTS, CDR2 YDEGEE. CDR3 length equals 15 residues. Trimming removed 0 bases from V and 6 bases from J, with 13 bases in between. CDR3 bases: TGTGCCAGCAGCTTGGAAGGGGGACCCATCAATGAGCAGTTCTTC. Its translation is CASSLEGGPINEQFF.

This clonotype was seen a handful of times. J is TRBJ2-7 and V is TRBV3-1; TRBD2 matches 7 bases. Per the germline V gene, CDR1 is LGHDT and CDR2 is YNNKEL (reference sequence). The CDR3 contains 16 residues. V gave up 1 base and J gave up 2 bases; unmatched junction bases: 8. The CDR3, as DNA: TGTGCCAGCAGCCAAGGCACTAGCGAGAGTGCCTACGAGCAGTACTTC. Its translation: CASSQGTSESAYEQYF.